This entry describes one T cell receptor beta chain. This sample is part of a study of T-cell reconstitution after alpha-beta-depleted transplantation in children. TCRbeta library preparation incorporated unique molecular identifiers. From the PCR reads, TCRdb called clonotypes with MiXCR, one entry per CDR3 protein. The repertoire includes roughly 610,000 distinct CDR3 sequences, roughly a tenth of them detected once, and less than 5% sits in the top ten. CDR3 size: 14 residues. Germline V gene sequence: CDR1 SGHTA, CDR2 FQGNSA. V lost 4 bases to trimming and J lost 8 bases, with 17 bases between them.

The sample in question was PBMCs from the stem cell graft donor, obtained from the stem cell graft. The chain carries TRBV7-2 and TRBJ1-2; no clear D. The receptor was isolated from a human donor who donated a stem cell graft to a child with acute myeloid leukemia. CDR3 nucleotide sequence: TGTGCCAGCAGCTGGGGAAAGGTTTTCAACGGCTACACCTTC. Amino acids: CASSWGKVFNGYTF. The entire variable domain, with the rest obtained from reference TRBV7-2 and TRBJ1-2, is as follows: GAGVSQSPSNKVTEKGKDVELRCDPISGHTALYWYRQSLGQGLEFLIYFQGNSAPDKSGLPSDRFSAERTGGSVSTLTIQRTQQEDSAVYLCASSWGKVFNGYTFGSGTRLTVV.